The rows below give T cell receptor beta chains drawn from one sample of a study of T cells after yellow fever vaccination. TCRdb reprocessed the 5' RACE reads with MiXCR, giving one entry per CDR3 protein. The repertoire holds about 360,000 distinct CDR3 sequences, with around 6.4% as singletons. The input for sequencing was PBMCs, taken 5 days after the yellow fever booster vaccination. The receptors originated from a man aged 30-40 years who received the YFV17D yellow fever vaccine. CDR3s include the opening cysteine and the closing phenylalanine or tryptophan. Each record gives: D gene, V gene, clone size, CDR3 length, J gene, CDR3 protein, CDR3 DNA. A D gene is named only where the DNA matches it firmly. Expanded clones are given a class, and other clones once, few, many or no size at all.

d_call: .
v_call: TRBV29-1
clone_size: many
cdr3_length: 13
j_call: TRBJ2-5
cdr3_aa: CSVEVTGKETQYF
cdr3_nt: TGCAGCGTTGAAGTGACGGGAAAAGAGACCCAGTACTTC

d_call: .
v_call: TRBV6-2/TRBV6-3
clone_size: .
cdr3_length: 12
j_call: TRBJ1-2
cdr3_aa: CASSYGLYGYTF
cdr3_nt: TGTGCCAGCAGTTACGGGCTCTATGGCTACACCTTC

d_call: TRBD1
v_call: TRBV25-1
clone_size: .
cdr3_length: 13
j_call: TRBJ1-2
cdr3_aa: CASSLQGDYGYTF
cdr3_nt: TGTGCCAGCAGTTTACAGGGGGACTATGGCTACACCTTC

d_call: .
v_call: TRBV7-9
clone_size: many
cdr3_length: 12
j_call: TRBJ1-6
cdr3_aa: CASSSGGSPLHF
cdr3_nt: TGTGCCAGCAGCTCCGGGGGTTCACCCCTCCACTTT

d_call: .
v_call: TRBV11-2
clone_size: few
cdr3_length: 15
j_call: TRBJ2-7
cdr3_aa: CASSRKVDSPFGQYF
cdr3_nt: TGTGCCAGCAGCCGAAAGGTGGACAGCCCGTTCGGGCAGTACTTC

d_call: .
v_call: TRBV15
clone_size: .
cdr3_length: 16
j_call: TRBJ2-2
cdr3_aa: CATSRGATVNTGELFF
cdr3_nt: TGTGCCACCAGCAGAGGCGCGACAGTGAACACCGGGGAGCTGTTTTTT

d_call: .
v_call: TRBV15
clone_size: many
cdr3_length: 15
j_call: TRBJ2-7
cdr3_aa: CATSRDVGGYYEQYF
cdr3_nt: TGTGCCACCAGCAGAGATGTGGGGGGATACTACGAGCAGTACTTC

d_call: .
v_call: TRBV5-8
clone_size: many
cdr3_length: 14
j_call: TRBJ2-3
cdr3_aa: CASSLPGDTDTQYF
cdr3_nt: TGTGCCAGCAGCTTGCCTGGGGACACAGATACGCAGTATTTT

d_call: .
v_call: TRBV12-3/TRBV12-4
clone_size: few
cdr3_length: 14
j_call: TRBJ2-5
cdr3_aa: CASTRESGLETQYF
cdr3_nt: TGTGCCAGCACCCGGGAGTCGGGCTTGGAGACCCAGTACTTC

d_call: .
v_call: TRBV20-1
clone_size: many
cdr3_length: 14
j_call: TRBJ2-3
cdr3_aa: CSVSAGIPPDTQYF
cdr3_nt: TGCAGTGTTTCGGCGGGAATCCCCCCAGATACGCAGTATTTT

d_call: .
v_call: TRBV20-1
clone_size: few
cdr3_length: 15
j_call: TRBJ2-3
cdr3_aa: CSASGSLPRTDTQYF
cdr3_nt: TGCAGTGCTAGCGGGAGCCTTCCCCGCACAGATACGCAGTATTTT

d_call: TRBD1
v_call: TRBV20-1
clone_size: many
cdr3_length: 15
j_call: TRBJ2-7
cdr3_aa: CSASSVGTVAYEQYF
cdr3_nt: TGCAGTGCTAGTAGCGTGGGGACAGTTGCCTACGAGCAGTACTTC

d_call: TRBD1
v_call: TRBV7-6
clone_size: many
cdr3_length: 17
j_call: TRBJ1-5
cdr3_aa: CASSLEAGGIGNQPQHF
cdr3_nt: TGTGCCAGCAGCTTAGAGGCAGGGGGGATAGGCAATCAGCCCCAGCATTTT

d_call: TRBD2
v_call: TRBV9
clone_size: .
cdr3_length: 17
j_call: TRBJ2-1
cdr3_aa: CASSGGGTSGYYNEQFF
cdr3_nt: TGTGCCAGCAGCGGGGGGGGGACTAGCGGGTATTACAATGAGCAGTTCTTC

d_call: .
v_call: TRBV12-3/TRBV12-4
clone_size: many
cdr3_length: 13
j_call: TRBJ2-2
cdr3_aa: CASSLLTRGELFF
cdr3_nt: TGTGCCAGCAGTTTGCTGACCCGCGGGGAGCTGTTTTTT

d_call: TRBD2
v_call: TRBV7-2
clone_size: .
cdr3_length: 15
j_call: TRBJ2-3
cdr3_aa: CASSFIAGGTDTQYF
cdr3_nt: TGTGCCAGCAGTTTCATAGCGGGCGGCACAGATACGCAGTATTTT

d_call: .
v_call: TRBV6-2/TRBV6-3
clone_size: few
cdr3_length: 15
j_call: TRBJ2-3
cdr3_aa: CASSYPVAPTDTQYF
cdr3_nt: TGTGCCAGCAGTTACCCTGTAGCGCCCACAGATACGCAGTATTTT

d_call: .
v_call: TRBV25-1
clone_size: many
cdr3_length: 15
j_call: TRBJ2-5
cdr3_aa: CASSVYGSPLETQYF
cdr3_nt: TGTGCCAGCAGTGTATACGGGTCCCCATTGGAGACCCAGTACTTC

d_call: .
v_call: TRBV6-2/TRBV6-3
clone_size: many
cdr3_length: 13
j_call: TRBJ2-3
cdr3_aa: CASTRSNTDTQYF
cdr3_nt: TGTGCCAGCACCCGGAGTAACACAGATACGCAGTATTTT

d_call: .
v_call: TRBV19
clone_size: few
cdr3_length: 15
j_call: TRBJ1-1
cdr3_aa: CATLNRGRGRTEAFF
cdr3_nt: TGTGCCACCCTGAACCGGGGGAGGGGTCGTACTGAAGCTTTCTTT